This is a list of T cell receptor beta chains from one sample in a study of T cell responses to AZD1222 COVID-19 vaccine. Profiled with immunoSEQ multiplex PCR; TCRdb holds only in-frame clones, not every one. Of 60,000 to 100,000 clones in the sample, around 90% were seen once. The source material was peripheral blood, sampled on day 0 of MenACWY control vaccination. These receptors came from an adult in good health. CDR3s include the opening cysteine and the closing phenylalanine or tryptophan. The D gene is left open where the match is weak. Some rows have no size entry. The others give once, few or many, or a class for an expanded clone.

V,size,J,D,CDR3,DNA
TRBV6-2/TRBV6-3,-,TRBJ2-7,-,CASSYAGDPTYEQYF,TGTGCCAGCAGTTACGCTGGGGACCCGACCTACGAGCAGTACTTC
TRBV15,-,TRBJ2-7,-,CATSTKGPKEQYF,TGTGCCACCAGCACGAAGGGGCCTAAAGAGCAGTACTTC
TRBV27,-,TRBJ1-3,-,CASSSPGAGNTIYF,TGTGCCAGCAGTTCTCCAGGGGCTGGAAACACCATATATTTT
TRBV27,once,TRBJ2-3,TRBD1,CASSLGQVGTDTQYF,TGTGCCAGCAGTCTAGGACAGGTTGGAACAGATACGCAGTATTTT
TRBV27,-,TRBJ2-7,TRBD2,CASSLSRGGTYEQYF,TGTGCCAGCAGTTTATCCCGGGGGGGTACCTACGAGCAGTACTTC
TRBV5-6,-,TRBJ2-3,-,CASSEPGTTDTQYF,TGTGCCAGCAGCGAGCCGGGAACCACAGATACGCAGTATTTT
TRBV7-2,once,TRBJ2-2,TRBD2,CASSFRRELVGELFF,TGTGCCAGCAGCTTCCGGCGGGAGTTAGTTGGGGAGCTGTTTTTT
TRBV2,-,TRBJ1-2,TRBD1,CASSPGQNYGYTF,TGTGCCAGCAGTCCGGGACAGAACTATGGCTACACCTTC
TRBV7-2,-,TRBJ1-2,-,CASSLETVGYTF,TGTGCCAGCAGCTTAGAGACCGTAGGGTACACCTTC
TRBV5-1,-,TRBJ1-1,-,CASSFGQYTEAFF,TGCGCCAGCAGCTTCGGACAGTACACTGAAGCTTTCTTT
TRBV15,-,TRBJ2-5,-,CATSTGPEETQYF,TGTGCCACCAGCACCGGACCGGAGGAGACCCAGTACTTC
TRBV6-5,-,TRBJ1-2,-,CASSYSAGPTNYGYTF,TGTGCCAGCAGTTACTCTGCTGGGCCGACTAACTATGGCTACACCTTC
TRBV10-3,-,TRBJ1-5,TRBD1,CAISEALGQGSNQPQHF,TGTGCCATCAGTGAAGCCTTGGGACAGGGAAGCAATCAGCCCCAGCATTTT
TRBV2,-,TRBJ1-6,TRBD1,CARGQVNSPLHF,TGTGCCAGGGGACAGGTTAATTCACCCCTCCACTTT
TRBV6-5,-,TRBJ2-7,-,CASRLTGNYEQYF,TGTGCCAGCAGGCTAACAGGGAATTACGAGCAGTACTTC
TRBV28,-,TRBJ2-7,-,CASSLLTASTYEQYF,TGTGCCAGCAGTTTACTGACAGCGAGTACCTACGAGCAGTACTTC
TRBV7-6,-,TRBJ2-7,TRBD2,CASSLYNLGEGSDEQYF,TGTGCCAGCAGCTTATATAATTTGGGGGAGGGCTCGGACGAGCAGTACTTC
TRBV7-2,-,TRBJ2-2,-,CASSLGATGELFF,TGTGCCAGCAGCTTAGGGGCCACCGGGGAGCTGTTTTTT
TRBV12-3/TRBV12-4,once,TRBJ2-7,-,CASSFRRSDEQYF,TGTGCCAGCAGTTTTCGGCGAAGTGACGAGCAGTACTTC
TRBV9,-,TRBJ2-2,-,CASSVVTDTGELFF,TGTGCCAGCAGCGTAGTCACAGACACCGGGGAGCTGTTTTTT
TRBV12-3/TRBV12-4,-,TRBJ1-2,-,CASGGAYGYTF,TGTGCCAGCGGGGGGGCCTATGGCTACACCTTC
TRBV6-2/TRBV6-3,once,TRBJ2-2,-,CASTPEGFRSGELFF,TGTGCCAGCACCCCAGAGGGGTTTCGGTCCGGGGAGCTGTTTTTT
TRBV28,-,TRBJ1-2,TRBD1,CASSPKQGALDYGYTF,TGTGCCAGCAGCCCAAAACAGGGGGCGCTGGATTATGGCTACACCTTC
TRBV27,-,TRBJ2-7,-,CASSLMDGTYEQYF,TGTGCCAGCAGTTTGATGGACGGAACCTACGAGCAGTACTTC
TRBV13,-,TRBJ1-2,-,CASSSLNYGYTF,TGTGCCAGCAGCTCGCTTAACTATGGCTACACCTTC
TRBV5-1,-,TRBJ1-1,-,CASSLAPGFGNTEAFF,TGCGCCAGCAGCTTGGCCCCCGGATTTGGGAACACTGAAGCTTTCTTT
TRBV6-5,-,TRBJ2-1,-,CASSYEAGYGNEQFF,TGTGCCAGCAGTTATGAGGCGGGATATGGCAATGAGCAGTTCTTC
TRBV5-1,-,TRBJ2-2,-,CASSLQGNSRNTGELFF,TGCGCCAGCAGCCTCCAGGGTAATAGCCGTAACACCGGGGAGCTGTTTTTT
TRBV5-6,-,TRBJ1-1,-,CASSFSPRGTEAFF,TGTGCCAGCAGCTTTTCACCCCGGGGCACTGAAGCTTTCTTT
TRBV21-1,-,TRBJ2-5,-,CASTVLFMYESFQETQYF,TGTGCCAGCACCGTACTTTTTATGTATGAAAGTTTCCAAGAGACCCAGTACTTC
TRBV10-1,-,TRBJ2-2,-,CASSEFRNTGELFF,TGCGCCAGCAGTGAGTTTCGGAACACCGGGGAGCTGTTTTTT
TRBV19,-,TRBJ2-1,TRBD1,CASSIEGTGYNEQFF,TGTGCCAGTAGTATAGAGGGGACAGGCTACAATGAGCAGTTCTTC
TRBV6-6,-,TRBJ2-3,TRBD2,CASSTAGGRPDTQYF,TGTGCCAGCAGTACCGCGGGGGGGCGTCCAGATACGCAGTATTTT
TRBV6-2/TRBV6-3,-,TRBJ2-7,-,CASSSDLRRGRRTYEQYF,TGTGCCAGCAGTTCCGACCTAAGGAGGGGGCGGAGGACCTACGAGCAGTACTTC
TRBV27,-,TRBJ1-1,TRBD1,CASSARQGVDTEAFF,TGTGCCAGCAGTGCCCGACAGGGGGTCGACACTGAAGCTTTCTTT
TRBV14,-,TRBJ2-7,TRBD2,CASSGGVLAGREYEQYF,TGTGCCAGCAGCGGAGGGGTGCTAGCGGGAAGGGAGTACGAGCAGTACTTC
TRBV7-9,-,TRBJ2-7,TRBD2,CASSAQLAGAYEQYF,TGTGCCAGCAGCGCACAACTAGCGGGAGCTTACGAGCAGTACTTC
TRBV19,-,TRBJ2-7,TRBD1,CASSRDRPYEQYF,TGTGCCAGTAGTCGGGACAGGCCCTACGAGCAGTACTTC
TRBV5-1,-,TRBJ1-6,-,CASSRLTENNSPLHF,TGCGCCAGCAGCCGCCTGACAGAAAATAATTCACCCCTCCACTTT
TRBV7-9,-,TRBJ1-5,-,CASSLVGAGGNQPQHF,TGTGCCAGCAGCTTAGTTGGGGCGGGGGGAAATCAGCCCCAGCATTTT
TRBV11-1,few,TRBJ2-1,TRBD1,CASSTQGANEQFF,TGTGCCAGCAGCACACAGGGGGCCAATGAGCAGTTCTTC
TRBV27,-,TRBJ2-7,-,CASSLTGSYEQYF,TGTGCCAGCAGCTTGACAGGTTCCTACGAGCAGTACTTC